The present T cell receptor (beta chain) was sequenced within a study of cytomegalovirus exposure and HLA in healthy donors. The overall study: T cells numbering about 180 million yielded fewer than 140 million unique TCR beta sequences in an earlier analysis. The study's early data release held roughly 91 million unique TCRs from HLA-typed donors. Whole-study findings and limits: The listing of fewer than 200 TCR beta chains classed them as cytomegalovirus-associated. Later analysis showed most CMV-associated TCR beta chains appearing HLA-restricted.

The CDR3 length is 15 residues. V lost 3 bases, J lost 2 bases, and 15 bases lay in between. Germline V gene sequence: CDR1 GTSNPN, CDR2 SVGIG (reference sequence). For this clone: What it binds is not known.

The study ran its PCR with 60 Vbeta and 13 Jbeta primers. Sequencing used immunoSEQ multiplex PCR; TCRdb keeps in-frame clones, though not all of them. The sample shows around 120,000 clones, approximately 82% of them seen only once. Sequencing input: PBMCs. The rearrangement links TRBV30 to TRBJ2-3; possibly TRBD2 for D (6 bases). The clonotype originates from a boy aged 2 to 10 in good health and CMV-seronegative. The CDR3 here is CAWSRLGPHTDTQYF. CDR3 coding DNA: TGTGCCTGGAGCCGACTAGGTCCGCACACAGATACGCAGTATTTT.